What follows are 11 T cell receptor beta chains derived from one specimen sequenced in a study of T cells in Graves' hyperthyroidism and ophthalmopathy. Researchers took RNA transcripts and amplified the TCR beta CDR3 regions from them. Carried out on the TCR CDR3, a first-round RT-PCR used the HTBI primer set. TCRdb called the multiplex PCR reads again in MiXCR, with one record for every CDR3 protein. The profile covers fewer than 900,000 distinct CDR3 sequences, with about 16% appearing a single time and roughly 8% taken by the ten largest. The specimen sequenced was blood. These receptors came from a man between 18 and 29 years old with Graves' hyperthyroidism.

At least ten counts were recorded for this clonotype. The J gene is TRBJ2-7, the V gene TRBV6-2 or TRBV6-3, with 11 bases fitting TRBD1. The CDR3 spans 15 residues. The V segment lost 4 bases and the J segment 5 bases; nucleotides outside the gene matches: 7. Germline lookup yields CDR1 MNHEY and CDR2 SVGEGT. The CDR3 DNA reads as TGTGCCAGCAGTTTTGGACAGGGGGCGTTTGACGAGCAGTACTTC. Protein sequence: CASSFGQGAFDEQYF.

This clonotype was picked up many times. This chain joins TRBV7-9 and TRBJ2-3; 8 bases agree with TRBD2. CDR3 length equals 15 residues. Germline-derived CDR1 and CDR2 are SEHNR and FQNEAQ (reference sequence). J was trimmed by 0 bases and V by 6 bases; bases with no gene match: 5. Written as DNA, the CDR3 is TGTGCCAGCAGGTTCGCTAGCGGGAGCACAGATACGCAGTATTTT. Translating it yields CASRFASGSTDTQYF.

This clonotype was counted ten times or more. The CDR3 region has the DNA TGTGCCTGGAGGCTAGGCAGCTACAATGAGCAGTTCTTC. Amino acid sequence: CAWRLGSYNEQFF. This rearrangement joins TRBV30 to TRBJ2-1; no clear D gene. This CDR3 contains 13 residues. V was pared by 3 bases and J by 3 bases, with 9 bases between. Germline V gives CDR1 GTSNPN, CDR2 SVGIG (reference sequence).

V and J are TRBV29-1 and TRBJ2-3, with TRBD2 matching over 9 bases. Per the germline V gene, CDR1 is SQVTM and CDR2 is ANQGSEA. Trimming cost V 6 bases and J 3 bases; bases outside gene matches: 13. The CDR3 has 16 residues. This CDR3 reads CSVPPRGGAQTDTQYF. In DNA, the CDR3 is TGCAGCGTCCCCCCCCGCGGGGGGGCGCAAACAGATACGCAGTATTTT.

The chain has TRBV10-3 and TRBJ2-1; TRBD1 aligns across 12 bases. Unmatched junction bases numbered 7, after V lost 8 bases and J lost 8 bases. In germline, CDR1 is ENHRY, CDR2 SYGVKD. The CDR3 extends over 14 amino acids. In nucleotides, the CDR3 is TGTGCCATCGGGGGACAGGGGGCGTTCGATGAGCAGTTCTTC. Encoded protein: CAIGGQGAFDEQFF.

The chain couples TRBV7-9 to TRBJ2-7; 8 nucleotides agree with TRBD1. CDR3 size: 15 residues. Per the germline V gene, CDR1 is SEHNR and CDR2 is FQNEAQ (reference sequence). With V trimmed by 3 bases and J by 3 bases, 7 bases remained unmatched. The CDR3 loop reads CASSFYADRVYEQYF. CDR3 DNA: TGTGCCAGCAGCTTTTACGCGGACAGGGTCTACGAGCAGTACTTC.

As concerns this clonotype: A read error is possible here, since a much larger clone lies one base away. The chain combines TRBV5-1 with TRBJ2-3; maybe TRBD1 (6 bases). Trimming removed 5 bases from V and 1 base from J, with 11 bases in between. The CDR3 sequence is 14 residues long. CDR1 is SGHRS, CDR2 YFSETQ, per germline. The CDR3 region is CASRAEGGTDTQYF. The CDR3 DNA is TGCGCCAGCAGGGCAGAGGGGGGCACAGATACGCAGTATTTT.

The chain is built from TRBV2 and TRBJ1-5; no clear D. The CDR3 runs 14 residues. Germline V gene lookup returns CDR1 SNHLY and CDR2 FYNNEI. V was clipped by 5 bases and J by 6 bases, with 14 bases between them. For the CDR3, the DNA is TGTGCCAGCAGTCGAGAGGGTTTCGGTCAGCCCCAGCATTTT. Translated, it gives CASSREGFGQPQHF.

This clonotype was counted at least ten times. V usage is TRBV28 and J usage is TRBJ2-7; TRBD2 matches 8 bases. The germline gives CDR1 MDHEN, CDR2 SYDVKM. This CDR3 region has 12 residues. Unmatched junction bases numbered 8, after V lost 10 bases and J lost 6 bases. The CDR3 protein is CATRGSGIEQYF. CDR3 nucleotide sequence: TGTGCCACCCGGGGTAGCGGGATCGAGCAGTACTTC.

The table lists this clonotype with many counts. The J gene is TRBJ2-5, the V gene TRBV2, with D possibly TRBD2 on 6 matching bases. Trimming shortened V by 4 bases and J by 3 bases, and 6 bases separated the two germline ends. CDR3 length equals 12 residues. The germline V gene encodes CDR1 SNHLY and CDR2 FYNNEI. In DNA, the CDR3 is TGTGCCAGCAGTGTAGCGGAAGAGACCCAGTACTTC. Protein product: CASSVAEETQYF.

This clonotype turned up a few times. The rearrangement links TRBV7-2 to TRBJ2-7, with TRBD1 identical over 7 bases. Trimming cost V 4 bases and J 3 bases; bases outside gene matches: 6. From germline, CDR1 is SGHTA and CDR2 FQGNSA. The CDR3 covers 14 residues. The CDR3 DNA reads TGTGCCAGCAGCTCCCCAGGGGGTTTCTACGAGCAGTACTTC. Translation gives CASSSPGGFYEQYF.